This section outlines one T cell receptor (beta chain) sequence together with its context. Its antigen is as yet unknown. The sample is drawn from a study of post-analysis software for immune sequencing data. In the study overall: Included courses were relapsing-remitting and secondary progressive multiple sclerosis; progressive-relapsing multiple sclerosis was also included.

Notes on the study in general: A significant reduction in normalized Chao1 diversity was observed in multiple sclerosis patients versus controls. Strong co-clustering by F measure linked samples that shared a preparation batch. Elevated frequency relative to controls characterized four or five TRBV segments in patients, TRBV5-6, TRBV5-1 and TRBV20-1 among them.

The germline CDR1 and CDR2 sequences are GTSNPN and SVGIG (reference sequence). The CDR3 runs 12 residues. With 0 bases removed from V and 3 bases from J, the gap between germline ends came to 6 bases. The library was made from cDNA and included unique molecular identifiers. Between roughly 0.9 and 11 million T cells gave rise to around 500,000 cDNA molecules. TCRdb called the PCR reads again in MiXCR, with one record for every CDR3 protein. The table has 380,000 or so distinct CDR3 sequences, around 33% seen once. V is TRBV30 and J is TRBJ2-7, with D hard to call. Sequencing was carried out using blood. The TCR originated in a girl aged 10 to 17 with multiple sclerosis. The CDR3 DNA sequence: TGTGCCTGGAGTGTAAGACTCTACGAGCAGTACTTC. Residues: CAWSVRLYEQYF.